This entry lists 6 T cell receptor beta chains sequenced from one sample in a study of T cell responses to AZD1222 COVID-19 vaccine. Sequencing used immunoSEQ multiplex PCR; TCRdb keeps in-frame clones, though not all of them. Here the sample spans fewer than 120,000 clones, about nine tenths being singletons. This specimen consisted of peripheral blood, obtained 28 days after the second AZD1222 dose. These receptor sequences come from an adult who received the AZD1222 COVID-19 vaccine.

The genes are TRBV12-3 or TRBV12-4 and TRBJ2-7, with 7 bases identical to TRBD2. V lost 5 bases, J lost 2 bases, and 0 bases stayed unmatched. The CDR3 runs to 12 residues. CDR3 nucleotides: TGTGCCAGCAGTCGGGGGGCCTACGAGCAGTACTTC. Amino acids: CASSRGAYEQYF.

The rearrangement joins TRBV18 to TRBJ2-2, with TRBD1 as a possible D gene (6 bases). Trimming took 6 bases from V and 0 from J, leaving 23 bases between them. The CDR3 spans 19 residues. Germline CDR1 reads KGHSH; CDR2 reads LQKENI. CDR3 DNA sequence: TGTGCCAGCTCCCATAGGCAGGGGCAGGAGGTCGCGAACACCGGGGAGCTGTTTTTT. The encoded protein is CASSHRQGQEVANTGELFF.

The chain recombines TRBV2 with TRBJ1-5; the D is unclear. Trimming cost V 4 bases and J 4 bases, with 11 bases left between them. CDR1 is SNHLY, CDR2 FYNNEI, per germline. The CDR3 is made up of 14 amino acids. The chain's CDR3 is CASSGVEQNQPQHF. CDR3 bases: TGTGCCAGCAGTGGGGTAGAGCAAAATCAGCCCCAGCATTTT.

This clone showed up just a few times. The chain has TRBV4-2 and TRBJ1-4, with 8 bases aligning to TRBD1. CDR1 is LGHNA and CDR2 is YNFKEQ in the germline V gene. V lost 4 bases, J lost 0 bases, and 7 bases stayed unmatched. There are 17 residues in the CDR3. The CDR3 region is CASSPYRGTSTNEKLFF. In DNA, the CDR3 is TGTGCCAGCAGCCCATACAGGGGGACCTCAACTAATGAAAAACTGTTTTTT.

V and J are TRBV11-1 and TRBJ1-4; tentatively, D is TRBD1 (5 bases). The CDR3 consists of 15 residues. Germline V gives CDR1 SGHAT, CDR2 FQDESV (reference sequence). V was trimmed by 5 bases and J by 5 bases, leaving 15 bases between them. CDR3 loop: CASSPREGRNEKLFF. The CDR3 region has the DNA TGTGCCAGCAGCCCCCGGGAGGGGCGCAATGAAAAACTGTTTTTT.

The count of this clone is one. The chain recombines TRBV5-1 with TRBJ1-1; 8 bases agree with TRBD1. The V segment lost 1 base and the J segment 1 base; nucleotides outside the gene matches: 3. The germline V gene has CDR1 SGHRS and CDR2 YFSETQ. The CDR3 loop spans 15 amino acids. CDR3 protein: CASSLLGTGNTEAFF. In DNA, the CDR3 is TGCGCCAGCAGCTTGTTGGGGACAGGGAACACTGAAGCTTTCTTT.